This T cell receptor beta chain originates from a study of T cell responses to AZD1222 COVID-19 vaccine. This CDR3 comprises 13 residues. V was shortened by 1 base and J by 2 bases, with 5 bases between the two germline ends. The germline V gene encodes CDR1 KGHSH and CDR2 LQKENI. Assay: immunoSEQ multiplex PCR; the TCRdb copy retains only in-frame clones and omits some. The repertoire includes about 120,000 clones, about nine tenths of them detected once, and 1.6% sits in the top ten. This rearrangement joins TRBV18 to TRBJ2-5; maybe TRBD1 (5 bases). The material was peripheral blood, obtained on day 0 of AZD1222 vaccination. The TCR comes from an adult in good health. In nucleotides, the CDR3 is TGTGCCAGCTCACCACGACAGCAAGAGACCCAGTACTTC. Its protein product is CASSPRQQETQYF.